These T cell receptor beta chains were read from a single sample in a study of memory CD4+ T cells and cytomegalovirus serostatus. TCRdb's table, derived via immunoSEQ multiplex PCR, lists solely in-frame clones and lacks some. The data show fewer than 75,000 clones, over 75% seen once. Sequencing was done on a sample of memory CD4+ T cells from blood. These receptors all stem from an adult in good health and CMV-seronegative. CDR3s include the opening cysteine and the closing phenylalanine or tryptophan. The D gene is left open where the match is weak. The size field is filled for only some rows; it gives once, few, many or a size class.

j_call clone_size d_call v_call cdr3_nt cdr3_aa
TRBJ1-1 NA NA TRBV6-6 TGTGCCAGCAGACAGGGACGGAACACTGAAGCTTTCTTT CASRQGRNTEAFF
TRBJ1-2 NA NA TRBV28 TGTGCCAGCAGCCGAACTATGGCCCAGGGAGGAGGCTACACCTTC CASSRTMAQGGGYTF
TRBJ2-7 NA TRBD1 TRBV6-6 TGTGCCAGCAGTTACGCGAGGGGGCTCTACGAGCAGTACTTC CASSYARGLYEQYF
TRBJ2-7 NA TRBD1 TRBV28 TGTGCCAGCATGGGACAGGGCTTTTACGAGCAGTACTTC CASMGQGFYEQYF
TRBJ1-3 few NA TRBV6-1 TGTGCCAGCACCCGGCGGAAGAGCTCTGGAAACACCATATATTTT CASTRRKSSGNTIYF
TRBJ2-2 NA NA TRBV10-2 TGCGCCAGCAGTGAATACAGCCCGAACACCGGGGAGCTGTTTTTT CASSEYSPNTGELFF
TRBJ1-5 NA NA TRBV19 TGTGCCAGTAGTATAGCAGACTACAATCAGCCCCAGCATTTT CASSIADYNQPQHF
TRBJ1-5 few NA TRBV19 TGTGCCAGTAGTATAGACAGGGGAGGAAATCAGCCCCAGCATTTT CASSIDRGGNQPQHF
TRBJ1-4 once TRBD1 TRBV4-1 TGCGCCAGCAGCCAGAGGGGGCTCACTAATGAAAAACTGTTTTTT CASSQRGLTNEKLFF
TRBJ1-3 few NA TRBV30 TGTGCCTGCGCCTTGGGCAGCGGCTCTGGAAACACCATATATTTT CACALGSGSGNTIYF
TRBJ2-5 NA NA TRBV5-1 TGCGCCAGCAGCAGATCCACAGGGTTCGGGGAGACCCAGTACTTC CASSRSTGFGETQYF
TRBJ2-2 NA NA TRBV2 TGTGCCAGCACTTATAGGCTAAACACCGGGGAGCTGTTTTTT CASTYRLNTGELFF
TRBJ1-5 NA NA TRBV30 TGTGCCTGGAGTGGGGCGTTCAATCAGCCCCAGCATTTT CAWSGAFNQPQHF
TRBJ1-1 NA NA TRBV30 TGTGCCTGGAGCGTGACAAGGCGGGCTGAAGCTTTCTTT CAWSVTRRAEAFF
TRBJ2-3 few NA TRBV4-1 TGCGCCAGCAGCCAAGATAGGGCAGTTTTAGATACGCAGTATTTT CASSQDRAVLDTQYF
TRBJ2-7 NA NA TRBV18 TGTGCCAGCTCGCGGGCCAGCTACGAGCAGTACTTC CASSRASYEQYF
TRBJ2-2 NA NA TRBV29-1 TGCAGCGTTGGGGATCCGGGGGAGCTGTTTTTT CSVGDPGELFF
TRBJ2-5 NA NA TRBV6-6 TGTGCCAGCAAGATGGGGGACTCTCAGGGGGAGACCCAGTACTTC CASKMGDSQGETQYF
TRBJ1-1 few NA TRBV7-9 TGTGCCAGCAGATCAATAACAGGTAATGAAGCTTTCTTT CASRSITGNEAFF
TRBJ1-5 NA NA TRBV4-1 TGCGCCAGCAGCCAGGGTGTAGGGAGGGACAATCAGCCCCAGCATTTT CASSQGVGRDNQPQHF
TRBJ1-4 NA TRBD1 TRBV7-8 TGTGCCAGCAGCCCGACAGGGAGAGGTGAAAAACTGTTTTTT CASSPTGRGEKLFF
TRBJ2-1 NA TRBD2 TRBV7-8 TGTGCCAGCAGCTTAGGGGGAGGGACCTCCTACAATGAGCAGTTCTTC CASSLGGGTSYNEQFF
TRBJ2-3 NA NA TRBV20-1 TGCAGTGCTAGAGAAAATGTGGCGCAGTATTTT CSARENVAQYF
TRBJ2-6 NA NA TRBV18 TGTGCCAGCTCACCAAGTAAGGGGTACTCTGGGGCCAACGTCCTGACTTTC CASSPSKGYSGANVLTF
TRBJ2-7 NA TRBD1 TRBV15 TGTGCCACCAGCCGTCCCGGGACAGGGACCTACGAGCAGTACTTC CATSRPGTGTYEQYF
TRBJ2-5 NA NA TRBV5-1 TGCGCCAGCAAGGCGGATAACCAAGAGACCCAGTACTTC CASKADNQETQYF
TRBJ2-3 NA NA TRBV9 TGTGCCAGCAGCGTAGAACAGACTGACACAGATACGCAGTATTTT CASSVEQTDTDTQYF
TRBJ1-1 NA TRBD1 TRBV9 TGTGCCAGCGCCAGGACAGGTGGTTCCACTGAAGCTTTCTTT CASARTGGSTEAFF
TRBJ2-5 once TRBD2 TRBV29-1 TGCAGCGTCTCGGGTGGACTAGCGTTAGTCCCACAAGAGACCCAGTACTTC CSVSGGLALVPQETQYF
TRBJ1-3 NA NA TRBV4-1 TGCGCCAGCAGCCCCGTGGTCGGGGCTGGAAACACCATATATTTT CASSPVVGAGNTIYF
TRBJ2-1 NA NA TRBV19 TGTGCCAGTAGTATTTTAAGTGAGCAGTTCTTC CASSILSEQFF
TRBJ2-3 NA NA TRBV9 TGTGCCAGCAGCCCCGGGACCCGGGTTAGCACAGATACGCAGTATTTT CASSPGTRVSTDTQYF
TRBJ2-7 NA NA TRBV27 TGTGCCAGCAGTCTCACCAACGAGCAGTACTTC CASSLTNEQYF
TRBJ2-7 NA NA TRBV7-2 TGTGCCAGCAGCCGCCCGGACAACAAATACGAGCAGTACTTC CASSRPDNKYEQYF
TRBJ2-1 few NA TRBV7-3 TGTGCCAGCAGCGCTCTAGGGAGCTCCTACAATGAGCAGTTCTTC CASSALGSSYNEQFF
TRBJ2-5 NA NA TRBV5-4 TGTGCCAGCAGCTTGTCAGGGGAGACCCAGTACTTC CASSLSGETQYF
TRBJ2-7 once NA TRBV5-1 TGCGCCAGCAGCTTGAATCCTGCTCCCGAGCAGTACTTC CASSLNPAPEQYF
TRBJ2-3 NA TRBD1 TRBV6-1 TGTGCCAGCAGTGCCAAATCCCTGGGGACAGGGAGAGGAGATACGCAGTATTTT CASSAKSLGTGRGDTQYF
TRBJ1-1 NA TRBD1 TRBV12-5 TGTGCTAGTGGTTTGGGACAGGGGAGACTGATAGAAGCTTTCTTT CASGLGQGRLIEAFF
TRBJ1-5 once NA TRBV5-1 TGCGCCAGCAGCCCCTCCGGCAGGGGACAGCCCCAGCATTTT CASSPSGRGQPQHF
TRBJ1-1 NA NA TRBV6-1 TGTGCCAGCGATTCAGGGGCTCACACTGAAGCTTTCTTT CASDSGAHTEAFF
TRBJ1-3 few NA TRBV6-5 TGTGCCAGCAGGAAAGAGGGACGTGGAAACACCATATATTTT CASRKEGRGNTIYF
TRBJ1-2 NA NA TRBV12-5 TGTGCTAGTGGTCCCGGGAGCCAGCGTTATGGCTACACCTTC CASGPGSQRYGYTF
TRBJ2-5 once TRBD1 TRBV7-8 TGTGCCAGCAGCCTTAGAACAGGGGGCGCGGTAGAGACCCAGTACTTC CASSLRTGGAVETQYF
TRBJ1-4 NA TRBD1 TRBV7-8 TGTGCCAGCAGTTCGACAGGGTGGCTTGAAAAACTGTTTTTT CASSSTGWLEKLFF
TRBJ1-5 NA NA TRBV6-5 TGTGCCAGCAGTCGACAGCAAAATCAGCCCCAGCATTTT CASSRQQNQPQHF
TRBJ1-4 NA NA TRBV6-5 TGTGCCAGCAGTTACTCTAGGGCAACTAATGAAAAACTGTTTTTT CASSYSRATNEKLFF
TRBJ2-2 NA NA TRBV5-1 TGCGCCAGCAGCTTGGGCAGGGCCACGACCGGGGAGCTGTTTTTT CASSLGRATTGELFF
TRBJ2-2 NA NA TRBV5-1 TGCGCCAGCAGCTACACAAGCAGTCCGAACACCGGGGAGCTGTTTTTT CASSYTSSPNTGELFF
TRBJ1-1 NA NA TRBV20-1 TGCAGTGCTAGGATTAGCCTAGAAGCTTTCTTT CSARISLEAFF
TRBJ1-2 NA NA TRBV29-1 TGCAGCGTTGAAGACGAATGGGCTGGCTACACCTTC CSVEDEWAGYTF
TRBJ2-1 few NA TRBV18 TGTGCCAGCTCACCAGTTGGGCCAGGCGCCCTGGGGGAGCAGTTCTTC CASSPVGPGALGEQFF
TRBJ2-6 NA NA TRBV28 TGTGCCAGCAGTCTGATCTCTGGGGCCAACGTCCTGACTTTC CASSLISGANVLTF
TRBJ1-1 medium-sized NA TRBV14 TGTGCCAGCAGCCGATCCAGACAGTCTGAAGCTTTCTTT CASSRSRQSEAFF
TRBJ2-3 NA TRBD2 TRBV7-9 TGTGCCAGCAGCCTAGAAAGCGGGGGCACAGATACGCAGTATTTT CASSLESGGTDTQYF
TRBJ2-7 NA NA TRBV29-1 TGCAGCGTTGAACATCCCGGGGGCCAGGGAAATCCCTACGAGCAGTACTTC CSVEHPGGQGNPYEQYF
TRBJ2-3 NA NA TRBV2 TGTGCCAGCAGTGAAGCTTTATCCCTTACAGATACGCAGTATTTT CASSEALSLTDTQYF
TRBJ2-1 NA TRBD2 TRBV7-3 TGTGCCAGCAGCTTTGGAGCGGGGGCCAGCGATGAGCAGTTCTTC CASSFGAGASDEQFF
TRBJ2-5 NA NA TRBV29-1 TGCAGCGTTGGCATGGGGGGCGGAGAGACCCAGTACTTC CSVGMGGGETQYF